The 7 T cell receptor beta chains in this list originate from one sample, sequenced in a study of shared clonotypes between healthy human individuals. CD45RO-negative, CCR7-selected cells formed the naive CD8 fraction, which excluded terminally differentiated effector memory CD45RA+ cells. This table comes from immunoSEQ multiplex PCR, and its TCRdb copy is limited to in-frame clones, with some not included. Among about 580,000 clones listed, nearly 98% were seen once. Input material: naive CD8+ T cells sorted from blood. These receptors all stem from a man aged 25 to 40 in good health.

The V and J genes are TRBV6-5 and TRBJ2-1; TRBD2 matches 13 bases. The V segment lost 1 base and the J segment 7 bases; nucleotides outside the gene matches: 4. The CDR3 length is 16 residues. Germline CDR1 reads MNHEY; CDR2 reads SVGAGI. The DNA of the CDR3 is TGTGCCAGCAGTTACTTATTACTAGCGGGAGGGAATGAGCAGTTCTTC. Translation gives CASSYLLLAGGNEQFF.

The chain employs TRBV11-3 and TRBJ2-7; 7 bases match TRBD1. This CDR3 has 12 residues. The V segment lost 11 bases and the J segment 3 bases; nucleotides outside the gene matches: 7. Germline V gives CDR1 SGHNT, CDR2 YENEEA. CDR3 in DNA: TGTGCCGGGGGACAGCCCGACTACGAGCAGTACTTC. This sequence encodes CAGGQPDYEQYF. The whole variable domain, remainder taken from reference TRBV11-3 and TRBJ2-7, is EAGVVQSPRYKIIEKKQPVAFWCNPISGHNTLYWYLQNLGQGPELLIRYENEEAVDDSQLPKDRFSAERLKGVDSTLKIQPAELGDSAVYLCAGGQPDYEQYFGPGTRLTVT.

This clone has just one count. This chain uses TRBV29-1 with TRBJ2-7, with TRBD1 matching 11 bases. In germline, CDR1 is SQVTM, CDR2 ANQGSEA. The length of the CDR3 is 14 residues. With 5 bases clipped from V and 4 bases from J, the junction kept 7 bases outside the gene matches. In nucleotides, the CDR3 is TGCAGCGTTAAACCCGGGACAGGGGGATACGAGCAGTACTTC. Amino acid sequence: CSVKPGTGGYEQYF.

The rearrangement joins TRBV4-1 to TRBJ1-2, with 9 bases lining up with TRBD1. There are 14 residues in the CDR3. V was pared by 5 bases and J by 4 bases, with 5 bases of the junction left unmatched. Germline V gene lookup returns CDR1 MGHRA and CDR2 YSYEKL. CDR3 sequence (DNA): TGCGCCAGCAGCACGACAGGGGGAGGCTATGGCTACACCTTC. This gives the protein CASSTTGGGYGYTF.

CDR3 nucleotides: TGTGCCAGCAGTCCATGGACTAGCGGGAGCGACGAGCAGTACTTC. Translated, it gives CASSPWTSGSDEQYF. This chain uses TRBV27 with TRBJ2-7; 13 nucleotides match TRBD2. The CDR3 runs 15 residues. Germline values: CDR1 MNHEY, CDR2 SMNVEV (reference sequence). The V gene end was trimmed by 5 bases and the J gene end by 5 bases; junction bases not matched to a gene: 6.

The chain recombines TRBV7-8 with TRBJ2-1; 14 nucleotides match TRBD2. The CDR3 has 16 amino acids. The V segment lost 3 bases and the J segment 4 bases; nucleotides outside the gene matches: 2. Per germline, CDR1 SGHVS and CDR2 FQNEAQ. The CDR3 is CASSLGLAGVYNEQFF. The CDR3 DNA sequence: TGTGCCAGCAGCTTGGGACTAGCGGGAGTTTACAATGAGCAGTTCTTC.

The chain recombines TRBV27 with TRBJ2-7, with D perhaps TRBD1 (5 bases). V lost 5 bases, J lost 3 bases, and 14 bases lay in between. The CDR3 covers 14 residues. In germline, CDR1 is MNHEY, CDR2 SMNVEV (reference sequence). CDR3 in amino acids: CASSGARTIYEQYF. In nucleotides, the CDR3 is TGTGCCAGCAGTGGGGCGCGGACGATCTACGAGCAGTACTTC.